What follows are 18 T cell receptor beta chains derived from one specimen sequenced in a study of blood T cell repertoires in COVID-19. The table came from immunoSEQ multiplex PCR; TCRdb's copy has only in-frame clones and leaves some out. The sample has 400,000 to 450,000 clones, 89% seen once. Sequencing was performed on peripheral blood. These receptors were taken from a woman aged 40 to 50 with COVID-19, enrolled during active disease.

The CDR3 here is CATGGLDYGYTF. CDR3 nucleotide sequence: TGTGCCACCGGCGGGCTCGACTATGGCTACACCTTC. The V gene is TRBV7-2, the J gene TRBJ1-2, with D hard to call. There are 12 residues in the CDR3. Deletions cut 10 bases from V and 3 bases from J, with 12 bases between. Per the germline V gene, CDR1 is SGHTA and CDR2 is FQGNSA.

The chain joins TRBV6-6 to TRBJ2-5; 8 nucleotides match TRBD1. J gave up 1 base and V 4 bases, and 5 bases lay outside the gene matches. The CDR3 length is 15 residues. Germline-derived CDR1 and CDR2 are MNHNY and SVGAGI (reference sequence). CDR3 sequence: CASSSPDRAQETQYF. CDR3 in DNA: TGTGCCAGCAGTTCCCCGGACAGGGCCCAAGAGACCCAGTACTTC.

Here the CDR3 DNA reads TGTGCCAGCAGCTTCTGGACAGGGGTTTGGAACGAGCAGTACTTC. Translation: CASSFWTGVWNEQYF. The chain recombines TRBV5-4 with TRBJ2-7, with 9 bases lining up with TRBD1. Germline CDR1 and CDR2: SGHNT and YYREEE (reference sequence). The V segment lost 2 bases and the J segment 5 bases; nucleotides outside the gene matches: 8. The CDR3 spans 15 residues.

The chain couples TRBV9 to TRBJ1-1, with 7 bases identical to TRBD1. Germline V lookup: CDR1 SGDLS, CDR2 YYNGEE. This CDR3 has 16 residues. The J segment lost 0 bases and the V segment lost 0 bases, leaving 5 bases of the junction unmatched. In DNA form, the CDR3 reads TGTGCCAGCAGCGTAGCGCCGACAGGGTTGAACACTGAAGCTTTCTTT. Amino acid sequence: CASSVAPTGLNTEAFF.

The chain carries TRBV28 and TRBJ1-1; tentative D call: TRBD1 (5 bases). Germline lookup yields CDR1 MDHEN and CDR2 SYDVKM. The CDR3 length is 15 residues. V lost 4 bases to trimming and J lost 1 base, with 13 bases between them. The CDR3 spells CASSSLHDRNTEAFF. CDR3 sequence (DNA): TGTGCCAGCAGTTCCCTCCATGACAGGAACACTGAAGCTTTCTTT.

The V and J genes are TRBV5-6 and TRBJ1-1; 10 bases match TRBD1. Trimming at V came to 4 bases and at J to 5 bases, leaving 5 bases not matched to a gene. This CDR3 region has 14 residues. CDR1 is SGHDT, CDR2 YYEEEE, per germline. CDR3: CASSRRTGGTEAFF. The CDR3, as DNA: TGTGCCAGCAGCCGCCGGACAGGGGGGACTGAAGCTTTCTTT. Full variable domain (remainder filled in from reference TRBV5-6 and TRBJ1-1): DAGVTQSPTHLIKTRGQQVTLRCSPKSGHDTVSWYQQALGQGPQFIFQYYEEEERQRGNFPDRFSGHQFPNYSSELNVNALLLGDSALYLCASSRRTGGTEAFFGQGTRLTVV.

The chain couples TRBV18 to TRBJ2-7, with a tentative D call TRBD1 (6 bases). CDR1 KGHSH and CDR2 LQKENI come from the germline V gene. V gave up 8 bases and J gave up 0 bases, with 14 bases separating them. The CDR3 is 14 amino acids. The DNA for the CDR3 is TGTGCCAGCCCTCGGGACACCCTCTCCTACGAGCAGTACTTC. It translates to CASPRDTLSYEQYF.

The chain links TRBV2 to TRBJ1-1; D is uncertain. Trimming left V 9 bases short and J 5 bases short, with 10 bases between. The CDR3 length is 11 residues. Germline CDR1 reads SNHLY; CDR2 reads FYNNEI. This chain's CDR3 is CARGGGTEAFF. The CDR3 DNA reads TGTGCCAGGGGAGGTGGGACTGAAGCTTTCTTT.

This chain links TRBV7-2 with TRBJ1-5; D call uncertain. This CDR3 spans 15 amino acids. The V and J ends lost 1 base and 0 bases respectively, with 7 bases between them. From germline, CDR1 is SGHTA and CDR2 FQGNSA. The CDR3 loop reads CASSLGPFSNQPQHF. CDR3 bases: TGTGCCAGCAGCTTAGGGCCTTTTAGCAATCAGCCCCAGCATTTT.

The genes are TRBV6-2 or TRBV6-3 and TRBJ1-1, with 10 nucleotides matching TRBD1. CDR1 and CDR2 (germline): MNHEY, SVGEGT. V dropped 6 bases and J dropped 3; count of bases not matched to a gene: 4. CDR3 length equals 14 residues. The DNA for the CDR3 is TGTGCCAGCAGCGACAGGGGGCCGGACACTGAAGCTTTCTTT. Protein product: CASSDRGPDTEAFF.

The rearrangement links TRBV7-9 to TRBJ2-7, with D perhaps TRBD1 (6 bases). Germline V lookup: CDR1 SEHNR, CDR2 FQNEAQ (reference sequence). CDR3 length: 14 amino acids. V was shortened by 2 bases and J by 6 bases, with 14 bases between the two germline ends. The CDR3 coding sequence is TGTGCCAGCAGCTTATACAGGGAGCCCCTCGAGCAGTACTTC. Translation gives CASSLYREPLEQYF.

This clone has only one observation. The CDR3 DNA follows: TGTGCCAGCAGCAAAGCCGGGATTAAGAATCAGCCCCAGCATTTT. Translated: CASSKAGIKNQPQHF. The V gene is TRBV21-1, the J gene TRBJ1-5. TRBV21-1 is a pseudogene. The CDR3 is 15 amino acids.

V and J are TRBV9 and TRBJ2-3, with TRBD1 matching over 7 bases. Germline V lookup: CDR1 SGDLS, CDR2 YYNGEE. V shed 1 base and J 3 bases; nucleotides not matched to a gene: 8. CDR3 length: 16 amino acids. CDR3 sequence reads: CASSVPRQGVTDTQYF. The CDR3 region has the DNA TGTGCCAGCAGCGTACCCCGACAGGGAGTAACAGATACGCAGTATTTT.

This clone was picked up a small number of times. The genes are TRBV30 and TRBJ2-7; a weak D match, TRBD2 (5 bases). From germline, CDR1 is GTSNPN and CDR2 SVGIG (reference sequence). V lost 4 bases and J 4 bases, leaving 11 bases between the germline ends. This CDR3 has 12 residues. Written as DNA, the CDR3 is TGTGCCTGGACGGACTCTACGTACGAGCAGTACTTC. Its protein is CAWTDSTYEQYF.

The rearrangement uses TRBV12-5 and TRBJ2-7, with a weak D call TRBD2 (7 bases). Germline V gene data show CDR1 as LGHNT and CDR2 as FRNRAP. The CDR3 extends over 16 amino acids. Trimming removed 0 bases from V and 7 bases from J, with 19 bases in between. CDR3 nucleotide sequence: TGTGCTAGTGGTTTGGTACTGAGGGGGAGGGCGGAGGAGCAGTACTTC. Translation gives CASGLVLRGRAEEQYF.

This chain uses TRBV7-3 with TRBJ2-3; the D is unclear. V was trimmed by 1 base and J by 1 base, leaving 6 bases between them. The CDR3 extends over 14 amino acids. Germline V lookup: CDR1 SGHTA, CDR2 FQGTGA. As DNA, the CDR3 is TGTGCCAGCAGCTTAAGACACCGCACAGATACGCAGTATTTT. It translates to CASSLRHRTDTQYF.

The V and J genes are TRBV4-3 and TRBJ1-1; TRBD1 aligns across 7 bases. The V gene end was trimmed by 3 bases and the J gene end by 3 bases; junction bases not matched to a gene: 4. In germline, CDR1 is LGHNA, CDR2 YSLEER. The CDR3 is 14 residues long. CDR3 sequence (DNA): TGCGCCAGCAGCCATTGGGACAGCCACACTGAAGCTTTCTTT. It encodes CASSHWDSHTEAFF.

V and J are TRBV4-3 and TRBJ1-2; TRBD1 aligns across 12 bases. The junction had 2 bases not matched to a gene; V was cut back by 5 bases and J by 4 bases. CDR1 and CDR2 (germline): LGHNA, YSLEER. CDR3 length equals 14 residues. CDR3: CASSGTGGGYGYTF. Here the CDR3 DNA reads TGCGCCAGCAGCGGGACAGGGGGCGGCTATGGCTACACCTTC.